This entry features one T cell receptor beta chain sequence. This CDR3 has 17 residues. Looked up from germline, CDR1 is SGHTA and CDR2 is FQGNSA. The sample is drawn from a study of monozygotic twins with inflammatory bowel disease. Reanalyzing the 5' RACE reads, TCRdb keeps one entry per CDR3 protein, without DNA. The data show under 130,000 distinct CDR3 sequences, and the top ten clones hold under 2.5%. Sequencing was carried out using blood. This sequence joins TRBV7-2 and TRBJ2-7; lacking DNA, the TRBD2 call made by TCRdb goes unchecked. The TCR comes from a human donor with ulcerative colitis or Crohn's disease, or a healthy co-twin of an affected twin (not recorded which). CDR3 in amino acids: CASSTAGTSGGPYEQYF.